This passage covers 2 T cell receptor beta chains from one sample sequenced in a study of neurological immune-mediated disorders. TCRdb ran MiXCR on the 5' RACE reads and lists one entry per CDR3 protein. The profile shows roughly 45,000 distinct CDR3 sequences, roughly 13% of them singletons. Time point noted: longitudinal time-point 3. Sequenced input: PBMCs. The receptors come from a man aged 25 to 40 in good health.

This clonotype was observed many times. The chain's CDR3 is CAISFQAGMDTGELFF. CDR3 coding DNA: TGTGCCATCAGTTTTCAAGCGGGAATGGACACCGGGGAGCTGTTTTTT. This rearrangement joins TRBV10-3 to TRBJ2-2; 7 bases align to TRBD2. CDR3 size: 16 residues. After removal of 5 bases from V and 3 bases from J, the junction contained 9 bases not matched to a gene. Germline-derived CDR1 and CDR2 are ENHRY and SYGVKD.

In this sample, this clonotype turned up many times. The chain employs TRBV10-3 and TRBJ2-4; a weak D match, TRBD2 (5 bases). There are 14 residues in the CDR3. CDR1 is ENHRY and CDR2 is SYGVKD in the germline V gene. Trimming pared 4 bases from V and 8 bases from J, leaving 15 bases between. The CDR3, as DNA: TGTGCCATCAGTGGGAGCGGTGCGGACGACATTCAGTACTTC. Protein sequence: CAISGSGADDIQYF.